This T cell receptor beta chain was recorded in a study of PD-1 blockade in classical Hodgkin lymphoma. Study-level background: Every 2 weeks, patients got 3 mg/kg intravenous nivolumab. Overall study results and limits: With CD4+ cells, TCR diversity rose significantly by C4D1, but not with CD8+ cells. Newly diagnosed patients were reported to start with lower TCR diversity than healthy donors. Similar baseline diversity was found in complete responders and newly diagnosed patients.

CDR1 is SEHNR, CDR2 FQNEAQ, per germline (reference sequence). Germline trimming cut 3 bases from V and 3 bases from J; bases unmatched to any gene: 5. CDR3 length: 15 amino acids. Only in-frame clones appear in the TCRdb table, and some are missing; sequencing was by immunoSEQ multiplex PCR. The sample lists 10,000 to 15,000 clones, about 83% seen once, with approximately 24% in the top ten. As concerns this clone: Its cognate antigen is unknown.

Every patient had relapsed following autologous stem cell transplantation, and cohorts differed in brentuximab vedotin exposure. J is TRBJ1-1 and V is TRBV7-9; TRBD1 aligns across 9 bases. The sample consisted of peripheral blood mononuclear cells (PBMCs), taken at baseline. The TCR originated in a human donor with classical Hodgkin lymphoma. DNA of the CDR3: TGTGCCAGCAGCTTTAGGACAGGGGTTTACACTGAAGCTTTCTTT. Amino acids: CASSFRTGVYTEAFF.